Given below is one TCR beta chain in context. The sample comes from a study of blood T cell repertoires in COVID-19. CDR1 and CDR2 (germline): SGHRS, YFSETQ. CDR3 length equals 12 residues. V was pared by 1 base and J by 7 bases, with 5 bases between. This study enrolled people aged about 18 to 100 from approximately 24 US geographic areas. Profiled with immunoSEQ multiplex PCR; TCRdb holds only in-frame clones, not every one. Found here are approximately 150,000 clones, around 87% of them singletons; the top ten hold about 11%. The clonotype comes from a man aged 60 to 69 who had recovered from COVID-19. The specimen sequenced was PBMCs or T cells enriched from blood (not recorded which). The V call is TRBV5-1, the J call TRBJ2-2, with D unclear. CDR3 bases: TGCGCCAGCAGCTTGTCCCACGGGGAGCTGTTTTTT. Translated: CASSLSHGELFF.